Sequencing of this T cell receptor beta chain was carried out in a study of beta chain features in type 1 diabetes. Study-level information: Sorted cells, 90 million to 130 million in number, were examined across all samples. Findings of the study overall: Any HLA-type effect on TCRB rearrangement remained unresolved here. In all four CD4+ subsets, TCRB CDR3 length was significantly, moderately reduced in type 1 diabetes. PCR, the amplification step, might favor shorter templates, equally in patients and controls.

About this clone: Its cognate antigen is unknown.

Since all of the isolated RNA was reverse transcribed, expressed TCRB transcripts were what got sequenced. The table came from immunoSEQ multiplex PCR; TCRdb's copy has only in-frame clones and leaves some out. In the table there are approximately 150,000 clones, roughly 10% of which are singletons. The CDR3 length is 15 residues. Germline V gives CDR1 MGHRA, CDR2 YSYEKL. V gave up 1 base and J gave up 4 bases; unmatched junction bases: 6. J is TRBJ2-7 and V is TRBV4-1; 8 bases agree with TRBD1. This clonotype was obtained from a man aged 25 to 45 with type 1 diabetes. Sequencing was carried out using central memory CD4+ T cells from blood. CDR3 nucleotides: TGCGCCAGCAGCCAAGTTAGCGGACAGGGATACGAGCAGTACTTC. Its translation is CASSQVSGQGYEQYF.